Below, one T cell receptor (beta chain) is given with its context. Its specificity is unknown. The entry originates in a study of shared clonotypes between healthy human individuals. General study findings and limits: For naive CD4 cells, approximately 5% of clonotypes were shared across four donors.

The CDR3 runs to 14 residues. V lost 2 bases and J 7 bases, leaving 12 bases between the germline ends. Per the germline V gene, CDR1 is LNHDA and CDR2 is SQIVND (reference sequence). The naive CD8 population came from CD45RO-negative cells selected for CCR7, without terminally differentiated effector memory CD45RA+ cells. Assay: immunoSEQ multiplex PCR; the TCRdb copy retains only in-frame clones and omits some. The profile shows approximately 1.9 million clones, 80% to 95% of them singletons. The receptor was isolated from a young man in good health. Some clones in this sample may be carry-over from other donors' samples. The source material was naive CD8+ T cells from PBMCs. The chain has TRBV19 and TRBJ2-1; a weak D match, TRBD2 (6 bases). The CDR3 DNA sequence: TGTGCCAGTAGTATAATGGGACTTAGGAATGAGCAGTTCTTC. Residues: CASSIMGLRNEQFF.